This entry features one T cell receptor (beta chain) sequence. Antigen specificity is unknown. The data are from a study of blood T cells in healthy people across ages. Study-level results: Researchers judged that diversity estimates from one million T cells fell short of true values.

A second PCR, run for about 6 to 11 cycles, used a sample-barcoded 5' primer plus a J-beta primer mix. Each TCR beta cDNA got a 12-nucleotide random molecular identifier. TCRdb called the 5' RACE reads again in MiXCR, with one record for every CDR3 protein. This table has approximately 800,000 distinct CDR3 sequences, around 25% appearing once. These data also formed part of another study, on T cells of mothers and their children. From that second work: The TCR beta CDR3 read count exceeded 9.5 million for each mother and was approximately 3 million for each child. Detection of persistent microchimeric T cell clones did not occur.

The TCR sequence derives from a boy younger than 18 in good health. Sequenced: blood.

The CDR3 bases are TGTGCCAGCAGTTTTCCGGGGGGGTCTGCCCGTTATGGCTACACCTTC. Protein product: CASSFPGGSARYGYTF. The gene calls are TRBV28 and TRBJ1-2; TRBD1 is a possible D gene (5 bases). V was trimmed by 3 bases and J by 5 bases, leaving 19 bases between them. This CDR3 has 16 amino acids. Germline V lookup: CDR1 MDHEN, CDR2 SYDVKM.